The 17 T cell receptor beta chains below were found in one sample sequenced in a study of brain T cells in children with intractable seizures. Sequencing was performed with immunoSEQ multiplex PCR; in TCRdb, only in-frame clones are kept and a portion is missing. The sample has 70,000 to 90,000 clones; approximately 94% are singletons. The sequences come from peripheral blood, collected at surgery. Receptors originate from a boy under three years old with tuberous sclerosis and intractable seizures.

CDR3 DNA sequence: TGTGCCAGCAGCTTAAGGGATGGGGTCACCACAGATACGCAGTATTTT. Amino acids: CASSLRDGVTTDTQYF. The V gene is TRBV11-2, the J gene TRBJ2-3; D is unresolved. V was clipped by 2 bases and J by 2 bases, with 14 bases between them. Germline CDR1 is SGHAT and CDR2 is FQNNGV. The CDR3 is made up of 16 amino acids.

V usage is TRBV11-3 and J usage is TRBJ2-1; no reliable D call. Germline V gene lookup returns CDR1 SGHNT and CDR2 YENEEA. Trimming shortened V by 4 bases and J by 5 bases, and 18 bases separated the two germline ends. The CDR3 runs 16 residues. CDR3 in DNA: TGTGCCAGCAGCTCTAGGACCGGCCAAGGGAACAATGAGCAGTTCTTC. Protein product: CASSSRTGQGNNEQFF.

J is TRBJ2-7 and V is TRBV5-6; TRBD2 might be the D (5 bases). Trimming left V 3 bases short and J 5 bases short, with 9 bases between. The CDR3 is made up of 12 amino acids. CDR1 and CDR2 (germline): SGHDT, YYEEEE. The CDR3 DNA sequence: TGTGCCAGCAGCTGGAGGTGGCACGAGCAGTACTTC. It yields the protein CASSWRWHEQYF. The whole variable domain, filled in from reference TRBV5-6 and TRBJ2-7, reads DAGVTQSPTHLIKTRGQQVTLRCSPKSGHDTVSWYQQALGQGPQFIFQYYEEEERQRGNFPDRFSGHQFPNYSSELNVNALLLGDSALYLCASSWRWHEQYFGPGTRLTVT.

This chain links TRBV25-1 with TRBJ2-5; the D call may be TRBD1 or TRBD2 (6 bases each). The ends were cut back, 6 bases at V and 5 bases at J, with 19 bases in the middle. The germline gives CDR1 MGHDK, CDR2 SYGVNS. CDR3 size: 15 residues. The CDR3 spells CASSGQWGVRETQYF. In nucleotides, the CDR3 is TGTGCCAGCAGCGGACAGTGGGGGGTGCGGGAGACCCAGTACTTC.

The chain links TRBV6-4 to TRBJ1-5, with unresolved D. The CDR3 runs to 14 residues. V lost 6 bases, J lost 4 bases, and 13 bases lay in between. Per the germline V gene, CDR1 is MRHNA and CDR2 is SNTAGT. This chain's CDR3 is CASSPPGPNQPQHF. In DNA form, the CDR3 reads TGTGCCAGCAGCCCCCCAGGACCAAATCAGCCCCAGCATTTT.

V is TRBV2 and J is TRBJ2-6; D remains unclear. CDR3 length: 15 residues. Germline V gene data show CDR1 as SNHLY and CDR2 as FYNNEI. The ends were cut back, 0 bases at V and 2 bases at J, with 5 bases in the middle. The CDR3 region has the DNA TGTGCCAGCAGTGAAGCCCAAACTGGGGCCAACGTCCTGACTTTC. It translates to CASSEAQTGANVLTF.

The gene calls are TRBV18 and TRBJ2-7, with D tentatively TRBD1 (6 bases). The V end was cut by 3 bases, the J end by 3 bases, with 9 bases between. This CDR3 is 13 amino acids long. In germline, CDR1 is KGHSH, CDR2 LQKENI. The CDR3 loop reads CASSPTDSYEQYF. The CDR3 coding sequence is TGTGCCAGCTCACCCACGGACAGCTACGAGCAGTACTTC.

This clone was seen just once. V gene TRBV13 combines with J gene TRBJ2-3; D may correspond to TRBD1 or TRBD2 (5 bases each). This CDR3 region has 18 residues. The V end was cut by 1 base, the J end by 0 bases, with 17 bases between. Per the germline V gene, CDR1 is PRHDT and CDR2 is FYEKMQ (reference sequence). The CDR3 region is CASSLAFRGHTSTDTQYF. The CDR3 nucleotides read TGTGCCAGCAGCTTAGCCTTCCGGGGCCATACTAGCACAGATACGCAGTATTTT.

This sequence joins TRBV27 and TRBJ2-1; tentative D call: TRBD1 (5 bases). There are 13 residues in the CDR3. The V end lost 5 bases, the J end lost 4 bases, and 9 bases lay between the germline ends. Germline-derived CDR1 and CDR2 are MNHEY and SMNVEV (reference sequence). The CDR3 region is CASSATEYNEQFF. For the CDR3, the DNA is TGTGCCAGCAGTGCGACAGAGTACAATGAGCAGTTCTTC.

The chain carries TRBV19 and TRBJ2-1, with D uncertain. The germline V gene has CDR1 LNHDA and CDR2 SQIVND (reference sequence). This CDR3 contains 15 residues. The ends were cut back, 1 base at V and 1 base at J, with 8 bases in the middle. CDR3 sequence reads: CASSIGVVSYNEQFF. The CDR3 DNA reads TGTGCCAGTAGTATAGGGGTAGTATCCTACAATGAGCAGTTCTTC.

This clone was observed a single time. The gene calls are TRBV24-1 and TRBJ2-4; TRBD1 agrees at 8 bases. Germline V gene lookup returns CDR1 KGHDR and CDR2 SFDVKD. After removal of 3 bases from V and 0 bases from J, the junction contained 6 bases not matched to a gene. The CDR3 covers 17 residues. CDR3 sequence: CATSDRQGCLAKNIQYF. DNA of the CDR3: TGTGCCACCAGTGATCGACAGGGGTGCCTAGCCAAAAACATTCAGTACTTC.

CDR3 residues: CASSRWGAARTEAFF. The CDR3, as DNA: TGTGCCAGCAGTAGGTGGGGGGCCGCGCGCACTGAAGCTTTCTTT. The genes are TRBV28 and TRBJ1-1; D may be TRBD1 (6 bases). Germline-derived CDR1 and CDR2 are MDHEN and SYDVKM. The V end was cut by 5 bases, the J end by 4 bases, with 17 bases between. The CDR3 covers 15 residues.

The chain carries TRBV11-2 and TRBJ2-3; D not certain. The V and J ends lost 3 bases and 0 bases respectively, with 7 bases between them. The germline V gene has CDR1 SGHAT and CDR2 FQNNGV. The CDR3 has 14 residues. CDR3 bases: TGTGCCAGCAGCTTGGTTAGCAGCACAGATACGCAGTATTTT. Protein sequence: CASSLVSSTDTQYF. Drawing the rest from reference TRBV11-2 and TRBJ2-3, the complete variable domain is EAGVAQSPRYKIIEKRQSVAFWCNPISGHATLYWYQQILGQGPKLLIQFQNNGVVDDSQLPKDRFSAERLKGVDSTLKIQPAKLEDSAVYLCASSLVSSTDTQYFGPGTRLTVL.

J is TRBJ1-1 and V is TRBV19; 7 bases map to TRBD1. CDR1 LNHDA and CDR2 SQIVND come from the germline V gene (reference sequence). The CDR3 spans 13 residues. V lost 5 bases and J lost 4; bases outside the gene matches: 4. The DNA for the CDR3 is TGTGCCAGTAGTCCGACAGGGCTCACTGAAGCTTTCTTT. This sequence encodes CASSPTGLTEAFF.

This chain uses TRBV27 with TRBJ2-1; 9 nucleotides line up with TRBD2. CDR3 size: 14 residues. Trimming removed 6 bases from V and 9 bases from J; junction bases left unmatched: 9. The V gene's germline CDR1 is MNHEY and CDR2 SMNVEV (reference sequence). Here the CDR3 DNA reads TGTGCCAGCAGCCGAAGTACAGCGGGAGGTGAGCAGTTCTTC. Translation gives CASSRSTAGGEQFF.

This chain joins TRBV27 and TRBJ2-7, with TRBD2 as a possible D gene (6 bases). V dropped 6 bases and J dropped 0 bases, with 15 bases sitting between them. The CDR3 is 15 residues long. The germline V gene has CDR1 MNHEY and CDR2 SMNVEV (reference sequence). CDR3 DNA sequence: TGTGCCAGCAGACTAGAAATCGGGGGCTCCTACGAGCAGTACTTC. Amino acids: CASRLEIGGSYEQYF.

V usage is TRBV11-3 and J usage is TRBJ2-7; D is undetermined. V was pared by 5 bases and J by 1 base, with 15 bases between. This CDR3 is 15 amino acids long. Germline V gene data show CDR1 as SGHNT and CDR2 as YENEEA. The CDR3 here is CASSPQLGWSYEQYF. The CDR3 nucleotides read TGTGCCAGCAGCCCCCAACTGGGGTGGTCCTACGAGCAGTACTTC.